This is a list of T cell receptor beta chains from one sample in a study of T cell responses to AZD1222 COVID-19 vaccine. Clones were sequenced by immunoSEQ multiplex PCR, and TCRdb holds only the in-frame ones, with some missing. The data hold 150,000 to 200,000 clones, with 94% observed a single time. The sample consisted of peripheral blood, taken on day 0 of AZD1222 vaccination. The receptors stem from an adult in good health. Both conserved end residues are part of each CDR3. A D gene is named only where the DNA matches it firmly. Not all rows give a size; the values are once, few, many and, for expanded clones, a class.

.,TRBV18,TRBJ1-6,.,TGTGCCAGCTCACCAAAGAGGGGCGGGTCACCCCTCCACTTT,CASSPKRGGSPLHF
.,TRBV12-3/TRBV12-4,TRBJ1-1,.,TGTGCCAGCAGCCGCGAGGAGAACACTGAAGCTTTCTTT,CASSREENTEAFF
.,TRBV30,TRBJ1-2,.,TGTGCCTGGAGTGTTCCCGCCGGCAGGGCACCTTATGGCTACACCTTC,CAWSVPAGRAPYGYTF
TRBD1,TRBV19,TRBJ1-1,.,TGTGCCAGTAGTGACAGGGGTGGAACTGAAGCTTTCTTT,CASSDRGGTEAFF
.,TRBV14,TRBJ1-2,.,TGTGCCAGCAGCCGAAATCTGAACTATGGCTACACCTTC,CASSRNLNYGYTF
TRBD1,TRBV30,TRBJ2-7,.,TGTGCCTGGAGTCCCGGGACAGGGAGGATAGGGCAGTACTTC,CAWSPGTGRIGQYF
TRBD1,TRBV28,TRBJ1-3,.,TGTGCCAGCAGCCTTACAGGGGTCTCTGGAAACACCATATATTTT,CASSLTGVSGNTIYF
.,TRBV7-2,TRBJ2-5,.,TGTGCCAGCAAATTTAGTTTCCAAGAGACCCAGTACTTC,CASKFSFQETQYF
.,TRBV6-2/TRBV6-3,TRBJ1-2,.,TGTGCCAGCAGTTACCCTGATCGGGGTGGCTACACCTTC,CASSYPDRGGYTF
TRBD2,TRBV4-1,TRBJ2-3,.,TGCGCCAGCAGCCAAGATCCACAGCGGGAGGGAACAGATACGCAGTATTTT,CASSQDPQREGTDTQYF
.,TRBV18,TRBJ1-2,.,TGTGCCAGCTCCGCAGGCTCTAACTATGGCTACACCTTC,CASSAGSNYGYTF
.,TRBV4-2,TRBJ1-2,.,TGTGCCAGCAGCCAAGGACAGTTTCGTAACTATGGCTACACCTTC,CASSQGQFRNYGYTF
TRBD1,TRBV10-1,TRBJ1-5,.,TGCGCCAGCAGTGAGAATAGGGGGCGGCGGAAGCCCCAGCATTTT,CASSENRGRRKPQHF
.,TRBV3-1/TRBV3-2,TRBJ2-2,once,TGTGCCAGCAGCGAAAGGGGTGCCGGGGAGCTGTTTTTT,CASSERGAGELFF
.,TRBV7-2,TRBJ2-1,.,TGTGCCAGCAGAGGGGTCGGCTACAATGAGCAGTTCTTC,CASRGVGYNEQFF
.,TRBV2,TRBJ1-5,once,TGTGCCAGCAATGAGGCTCTAGGCAATCAGCCCCAGCATTTT,CASNEALGNQPQHF
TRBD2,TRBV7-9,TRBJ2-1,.,TGTGCCAGCAGCTTAGGGACTAGCGCCCCAAATGAGCAGTTCTTC,CASSLGTSAPNEQFF
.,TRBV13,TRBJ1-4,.,TGTGCCAGCAGCCTACGGACACAAGCAACTAATGAAAAACTGTTTTTT,CASSLRTQATNEKLFF
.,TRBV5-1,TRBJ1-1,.,TGCGCCAGCAGCCACACAGGGACCCCTGAAGCTTTCTTT,CASSHTGTPEAFF
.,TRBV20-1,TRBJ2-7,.,TGCAGTGCTACAAGCTCCTACGAGCAGTACTTC,CSATSSYEQYF
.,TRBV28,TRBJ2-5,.,TGTGCCAGCTCGCCGTCGAAGGAGACCCAGTACTTC,CASSPSKETQYF
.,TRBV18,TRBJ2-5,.,TGTGCCAGCTCACTCCCGCCCCAAGAGACCCAGTACTTC,CASSLPPQETQYF
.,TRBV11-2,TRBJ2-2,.,TGTGCCAGCAGCTCGGACAGCCCCGGGGAGCTGTTTTTT,CASSSDSPGELFF
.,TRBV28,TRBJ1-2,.,TGTGCCAGCAGTTTATCCGTCAGGGCGTCATATGGCTACACCTTC,CASSLSVRASYGYTF
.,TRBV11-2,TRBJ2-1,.,TGTGCCAGCAGCTTTAATACCAATGAGCAGTTCTTC,CASSFNTNEQFF
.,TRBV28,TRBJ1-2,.,TGTGCCAGCAGCCAGACAGCCATGAGCTACACCTTC,CASSQTAMSYTF
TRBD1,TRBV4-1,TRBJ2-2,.,TGCGCCAGCAGCCAAGATCCGGGACAGCCCCACGGGGAGCTGTTTTTT,CASSQDPGQPHGELFF
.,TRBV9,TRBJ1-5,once,TGTGCCAGCAGCCGTTTGGATGGTGACAATCAGCCCCAGCATTTT,CASSRLDGDNQPQHF
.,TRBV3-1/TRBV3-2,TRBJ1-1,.,TGTGCCAGCAGCCAACGGTCGAACACTGAAGCTTTCTTT,CASSQRSNTEAFF
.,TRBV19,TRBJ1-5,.,TGTGCCAGTAGTGCCTCCGGGGGCCCTAGCAATCAGCCCCAGCATTTT,CASSASGGPSNQPQHF
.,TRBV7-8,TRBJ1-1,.,TGTGCCAGCAGCCCCGAAAGATGGGGCACTGAAGCTTTCTTT,CASSPERWGTEAFF
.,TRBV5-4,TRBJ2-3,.,TGTGCCAGCAGCCGACTTACAGGACCGGTTGATACGCAGTATTTT,CASSRLTGPVDTQYF
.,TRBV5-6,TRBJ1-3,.,TGTGCCAGCAGCTTAGGTCAGGGGAACGGAAACACCATATATTTT,CASSLGQGNGNTIYF
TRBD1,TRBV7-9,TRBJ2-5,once,TGTGCCAGCAGATTGACCGGGACAGCGAATCAAGAGACCCAGTACTTC,CASRLTGTANQETQYF
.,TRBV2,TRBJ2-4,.,TGTGCCACCGGGAAGGCGGGACTGGGATCCAAAAACATTCAGTACTTC,CATGKAGLGSKNIQYF
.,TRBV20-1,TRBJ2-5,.,TGCAGTGCTAGGGACGGGAAGACCCAGTACTTC,CSARDGKTQYF
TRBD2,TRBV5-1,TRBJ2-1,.,TGCGCCAGCAGCTGCCGGACTAGCGGGAGTTGTGAGCAGTTCTTC,CASSCRTSGSCEQFF
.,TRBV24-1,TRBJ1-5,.,TGTGCCACCAGTGGACAGGATAGCAATCAGCCCCAGCATTTT,CATSGQDSNQPQHF
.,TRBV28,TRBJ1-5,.,TGTGCCAGTAGGAACCCCCTAGGCAATCAGCCCCAGCATTTT,CASRNPLGNQPQHF
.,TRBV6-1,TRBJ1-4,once,TGTGCCAGCAGTGAGGTAGACAGTACTAATGAAAAACTGTTTTTT,CASSEVDSTNEKLFF